These 13 T cell receptor beta chains were all obtained from the same sample, sequenced in a study of radiation and T cells in renal cell carcinoma. Sequenced by immunoSEQ multiplex PCR; TCRdb stores in-frame clones only, minus some. The sample lists tens of thousands of clones, roughly 78% occurring once. Time point defined: blood 2 weeks post-SBRT. Treatment here: 15 Gy SBRT to primary tumor, nephrectomy 4 weeks later. The source was blood, collected from a patient whose treatment included radiotherapy and nephrectomy. These receptors were taken from a woman between 70 and 85 years old with renal cell carcinoma.

The V gene is TRBV7-2, the J gene TRBJ2-7, with D possibly matching TRBD1 (5 bases). Trimming pared 2 bases from V and 2 bases from J, leaving 10 bases between. The CDR3 loop spans 14 amino acids. CDR1 and CDR2 from the germline V gene are SGHTA and FQGNSA. The CDR3 bases are TGTGCCAGCAGCTTAATAAGGGGCCCCTACGAGCAGTACTTC. Translating it yields CASSLIRGPYEQYF.

The rearrangement joins TRBV5-6 to TRBJ2-3; D uncertain. Between the trimmed V and J ends, which lost 0 bases and 3 bases, there was a span of 5 bases. CDR3 size: 13 residues. Germline CDR1 SGHDT, CDR2 YYEEEE. CDR3: CASSLGITDTQYF. CDR3 bases: TGTGCCAGCAGCTTGGGGATTACAGATACGCAGTATTTT. Together with reference TRBV5-6 and TRBJ2-3, the CDR3 gives the full variable domain: DAGVTQSPTHLIKTRGQQVTLRCSPKSGHDTVSWYQQALGQGPQFIFQYYEEEERQRGNFPDRFSGHQFPNYSSELNVNALLLGDSALYLCASSLGITDTQYFGPGTRLTVL.

This clone has only a few counts. DNA of the CDR3: TGTGCCAGCAGCACTAGGTGGGAGGGGATAGGTGAGCAGTTCTTC. Translating it yields CASSTRWEGIGEQFF. The chain carries TRBV7-9 and TRBJ2-1, with TRBD2 identical over 7 bases. The germline CDR1 and CDR2 sequences are SEHNR and FQNEAQ (reference sequence). This CDR3 is built from 15 residues. V lost 5 bases, J lost 9 bases, and 13 bases stayed unmatched.

The rearrangement uses TRBV27 and TRBJ2-5; TRBD2 aligns across 7 bases. This CDR3 has 15 residues. CDR1 is MNHEY and CDR2 is SMNVEV in the germline V gene (reference sequence). The V segment lost 2 bases and the J segment 11 bases; nucleotides outside the gene matches: 14. CDR3 nucleotide sequence: TGTGCCAGCAGTTTAGTCGGGGGGAGCCCCAGGGAGCAGTACTTC. This encodes CASSLVGGSPREQYF.

The genes are TRBV6-5 and TRBJ1-5; a possible D gene is TRBD1 (6 bases). V gave up 6 bases and J gave up 6 bases, with 15 bases separating them. This CDR3 contains 14 residues. Germline V lookup: CDR1 MNHEY, CDR2 SVGAGI. The CDR3 sequence: CASSRLQGGQPQHF. The CDR3 DNA reads TGTGCCAGCAGCCGCTTACAGGGAGGTCAGCCCCAGCATTTT.

By its share, this clone is hyperexpanded (1% or more). The chain recombines TRBV10-2 with TRBJ2-7; D is uncertain. The CDR3 is made up of 14 amino acids. The V gene's germline CDR1 is WSHSY and CDR2 SAAADI. The ends were cut back, 4 bases at V and 3 bases at J, with 13 bases in the middle. CDR3 DNA: TGCGCCAGCAGTGTCGGGTGGCCGAGCTACGAGCAGTACTTC. Protein product: CASSVGWPSYEQYF.

The rearrangement links TRBV10-1 to TRBJ2-1; D not resolved. The CDR3 spans 13 residues. V was shortened by 0 bases and J by 9 bases, with 9 bases between the two germline ends. Germline V gene lookup returns CDR1 WNHNN and CDR2 SYGVQD (reference sequence). The CDR3 here is CASSESGRGEQFF. The CDR3 nucleotides read TGCGCCAGCAGTGAGTCAGGTAGAGGTGAGCAGTTCTTC.

Turning to this clone: Within the sample, other DNA sequences also encode this same CDR3. The V gene is TRBV27, the J gene TRBJ2-3; tentative D call: TRBD1 (6 bases). V was shortened by 3 bases and J by 0 bases, with 10 bases between the two germline ends. The CDR3 is 15 residues long. Germline lookup yields CDR1 MNHEY and CDR2 SMNVEV (reference sequence). CDR3 protein: CASSLRGQSTDTQYF. The DNA for the CDR3 is TGTGCCAGCAGTTTGAGGGGACAAAGCACAGATACGCAGTATTTT.

The genes are TRBV5-5 and TRBJ1-1; D not certain. V lost 0 bases, J lost 12 bases, and 18 bases lay in between. Germline assignment: CDR1 SGHKS and CDR2 YYEKEE (reference sequence). The CDR3 length is 14 residues. The CDR3 protein is CASSLVGRSLGSFF. The DNA for the CDR3 is TGTGCCAGCAGCTTGGTCGGCAGAAGCCTTGGTTCTTTCTTT.

V usage is TRBV7-2 and J usage is TRBJ1-4; 9 nucleotides align to TRBD1. Per the germline V gene, CDR1 is SGHTA and CDR2 is FQGNSA. V lost 5 bases to trimming and J lost 7 bases; unmatched junction nucleotides: 11. The length of the CDR3 is 16 residues. CDR3 protein: CASSPRTGGNREKLFF. The CDR3 DNA sequence: TGTGCCAGCAGCCCACGAACAGGGGGCAATCGTGAAAAACTGTTTTTT.

The chain joins TRBV7-9 to TRBJ1-1; perhaps TRBD1 as D (5 bases). Germline lookup yields CDR1 SEHNR and CDR2 FQNEAQ (reference sequence). The V and J ends lost 5 bases and 1 base respectively, with 14 bases between them. The CDR3 runs to 15 residues. The CDR3 reads CASSGGGTQNTEAFF. CDR3 DNA: TGTGCCAGCAGCGGAGGCGGGACCCAGAACACTGAAGCTTTCTTT.

The V and J genes are TRBV10-3 and TRBJ2-7; TRBD2 might be the D (7 bases). This CDR3 comprises 15 residues. Germline V gives CDR1 ENHRY, CDR2 SYGVKD. V lost 0 bases to trimming and J lost 2 bases, with 11 bases between them. CDR3 amino acids: CAISESPGGTYEQYF. In nucleotides, the CDR3 is TGTGCCATCAGTGAGTCACCGGGGGGCACCTACGAGCAGTACTTC.

There are a few counts of this clone. The V call is TRBV19, the J call TRBJ1-1, with D possibly TRBD1 on 5 matching bases. Germline assignment: CDR1 LNHDA and CDR2 SQIVND (reference sequence). V was pared by 3 bases and J by 1 base, with 12 bases between. The CDR3 contains 15 residues. CDR3 region: CASSILTARNTEAFF. CDR3 nucleotide sequence: TGTGCCAGTAGTATTTTGACAGCTAGGAACACTGAAGCTTTCTTT.